Given below is one TCR beta chain in context. The length of the CDR3 is 13 residues. V lost 5 bases and J lost 5, with 13 bases in between. From germline, CDR1 is MNHEY and CDR2 SMNVEV (reference sequence). The sample belongs to a study of blood T cell repertoires in COVID-19. In the study overall: Donors in the United States, Italy and Spain gave samples during acute or convalescent COVID-19. PBMCs, B-cell-depleted T cells, or T cells were the source of the cDNA or gDNA that made up the material.

As originally analysed: The assay estimated nucleated cells by amplifying reference gene primers. Clones were read by immunoSEQ multiplex PCR, and TCRdb kept only the in-frame ones, dropping some. V, J and clone size reflect that table, while D and trimming were determined from the DNA. The table shows 120,000 or so clones, with 79% occurring only once. The genes are TRBV27 and TRBJ2-7; D unresolved. This TCR was recovered from a man aged 35-49 years with active or convalescent COVID-19. Sequenced: peripheral blood. In DNA form, the CDR3 reads TGTGCCAGCAGTCACATGGTAACCCACGAGCAGTACTTC. Translation gives CASSHMVTHEQYF.